The 17 T cell receptor beta chains presented below share a single source sample, sequenced in a study of glioma-infiltrating T cells listed by TCRdb under 2016. Sequenced on an Illumina MiSeq. The iRepertoire nested amplicon-rescue multiplex PCR (arm-PCR) platform was used to amplify TCR alpha and beta CDR3 regions from RNA. TCRdb itself trimmed the public reads at Q25 with fastp, ran MiXCR and retained productive beta chains. For every CDR3 protein sequence, its rows merge into one entry that carries the most common genes and DNA. Here the sample has 300,000 to 450,000 distinct CDR3 sequences; 41% occur a single time. The biggest ten clones account for around 12% of the sample. The specimen sequenced was glioma tissue, nonneoplastic brain tissue, or PBMCs (not recorded which). The receptors shown here come from a human donor with low-grade glioma or glioblastoma, undergoing nonglioma brain surgery, or in good health (not recorded which).

The count of this clonotype is one. One base away lies a much larger clone, so this may be a sequencing read error. The rearrangement uses TRBV27 and TRBJ1-2, with TRBD1 matching 8 bases. Per the germline V gene, CDR1 is MNHEY and CDR2 is SMNVEV (reference sequence). This CDR3 has 15 residues. The CDR3 reads CAISLYQGATFGYTF. CDR3 DNA: TGTGCCATCAGTTTATACCAGGGGGCTACGTTTGGCTACACCTTC.

V usage is TRBV20-1 and J usage is TRBJ1-2; TRBD1 aligns across 8 bases. Germline assignment: CDR1 DFQATT and CDR2 SNEGSKA (reference sequence). The CDR3 contains 14 residues. The CDR3 DNA reads as TGCAGACCGACGACAGGGGACCTTAACTATGGCTACACCTTC. It codes for CRPTTGDLNYGYTF.

A remark on this clonotype: This is likely a read error, given that the CDR3 carries no conserved phenylalanine or tryptophan at its end. The chain couples TRBV27 to TRBJ1-2, with unresolved D. V shed 2 bases and J shed 5 bases, with 9 bases lying between them. CDR1 MNHEY and CDR2 SMNVEV come from the germline V gene (reference sequence). This CDR3 is built from 13 residues. The CDR3 nucleotides read TGTGCCAGCAGTTTAGGGCAGGAATATGGCTACACCTTA. Translated: CASSLGQEYGYTL.

In this sample, this clonotype turned up a few times. The gene calls are TRBV20-1 and TRBJ2-7; 9 bases fit TRBD2. The CDR3 runs 13 residues. Trimming took 5 bases from V and 3 from J; bases not matched to a gene: 5. The V gene's germline CDR1 is DFQATT and CDR2 SNEGSKA (reference sequence). CDR3 DNA: TGCAGTGCTGGACTAGCGCACTACTACGAGCAGTACTTC. This sequence encodes CSAGLAHYYEQYF.

This clonotype was picked up many times. The chain has TRBV6-2 or TRBV6-3 and TRBJ1-2; possibly TRBD1 for D (5 bases). Trimming left V 2 bases short and J 0 bases short, with 7 bases between. CDR1 MNHEY and CDR2 SVGEGT come from the germline V gene. This CDR3 comprises 14 residues. The CDR3 reads CASSYGTANYGYTF. CDR3 sequence (DNA): TGTGCCAGCAGTTACGGGACCGCTAACTATGGCTACACCTTC.

At least ten counts were recorded for this clonotype. The V call is TRBV18, the J call TRBJ2-6; D may be TRBD2 (5 bases). V was shortened by 0 bases and J by 4 bases, with 16 bases between the two germline ends. The length of the CDR3 is 18 residues. In germline, CDR1 is KGHSH, CDR2 LQKENI. The CDR3 sequence is CASSPPHPWRSGANVLTF. The CDR3 coding sequence is TGTGCCAGCTCACCACCTCATCCCTGGAGGTCCGGGGCCAACGTCCTGACTTTC. Combining the CDR3 with reference TRBV18 and TRBJ2-6 gives the whole variable domain NAGVMQNPRHLVRRRGQEARLRCSPMKGHSHVYWYRQLPEEGLKFMVYLQKENIIDESGMPKERFSAEFPKEGPSILRIQQVVRGDSAAYFCASSPPHPWRSGANVLTFGAGSRLTVL.

This clonotype was observed a few times. The rearrangement links TRBV19 to TRBJ1-4; D gene uncertain. The CDR3 totals 15 residues. Germline values: CDR1 LNHDA, CDR2 SQIVND (reference sequence). Trimming pared 7 bases from V and 1 base from J, leaving 13 bases between. CDR3 DNA sequence: TGTGCCAGTATCTCCCCAGCGGGAACTAATGAAAAACTGTTTTTT. It yields the protein CASISPAGTNEKLFF.

V is TRBV7-2 and J is TRBJ2-6; TRBD1 matches 10 bases. The CDR3 has 18 residues. Germline V gene data show CDR1 as SGHTA and CDR2 as FQGNSA. After removal of 0 bases from V and 1 base from J, the junction contained 3 bases not matched to a gene. CDR3 protein: CASSLAGDRGSGANVLTF. Written as DNA, the CDR3 is TGTGCCAGCAGCTTAGCCGGGGACAGGGGTTCTGGGGCCAACGTCCTGACTTTC.

This clonotype turned up a few times. J is TRBJ1-5 and V is TRBV3-1; D possibly corresponds to TRBD1 (5 bases). V was pared by 1 base and J by 10 bases, with 14 bases between. The germline V gene has CDR1 LGHDT and CDR2 YNNKEL (reference sequence). The CDR3 consists of 14 residues. Here the CDR3 DNA reads TGTGCCAGCAGCCAAGGGAGGAGGGGAATTCCCCAGCATTTT. Its translation is CASSQGRRGIPQHF.

The chain carries TRBV7-3 and TRBJ2-7; possible D gene TRBD1, 6 bases. The germline V and J ends were trimmed by 4 bases and 6 bases, with 16 bases remaining between them. This CDR3 is built from 14 residues. From germline, CDR1 is SGHTA and CDR2 FQGTGA. This CDR3 reads CASSSQGRLSEQYF. CDR3 DNA: TGTGCCAGCAGCTCGCAGGGGAGACTATCCGAGCAGTACTTC.

On this clonotype itself: Its ends do not fully match the called genes, so a read error is possible. This chain connects TRBV7-9 to TRBJ1-4; TRBD1 is a possible D gene (5 bases). Germline values: CDR1 SEHNR, CDR2 FQNEAQ (reference sequence). CDR3 length equals 16 residues. For the CDR3, the DNA is TGTACCAGCAGCCCCTCGCGGGGACGGCATAATGAAAAACTGTTTTTT. Protein sequence: CTSSPSRGRHNEKLFF.

Concerning this clonotype: This may come from a read error, since a much larger clone is one base off. The chain couples TRBV6-5 to TRBJ1-6, with TRBD1 as a possible D gene (5 bases). The CDR3 is 13 residues long. Germline values: CDR1 MNHEY, CDR2 SVGAGI. CDR3 coding DNA: TGTGCCAGCAGTCCAGGGCTGAATTTACCCCTCCACTTT. As protein: CASSPGLNLPLHF.

Comments on this clonotype: A much bigger clone sits one base away, suggesting this may be a read error. This CDR3 is missing its conserved last phenylalanine or tryptophan, likely due to a read error. J is TRBJ2-7 and V is TRBV7-2; D unclear. V was pared by 1 base and J by 6 bases, with 7 bases between. The length of the CDR3 is 12 residues. CDR1 is SGHTA, CDR2 FQGNSA, per germline. CDR3 coding DNA: TGTGCCAGCAGCTTAGTTATGCGCGAGCAGTACTAC. Translation gives CASSLVMREQYY.

This clonotype was detected only a few times. This chain connects TRBV18 to TRBJ1-5; a possible D gene is TRBD1 (6 bases). Trimming took 3 bases from V and 6 from J, leaving 12 bases between them. Looked up from germline, CDR1 is KGHSH and CDR2 is LQKENI. This CDR3 contains 14 residues. The CDR3 DNA is TGTGCCAGCTCACCCTCAGGGGACCGTCAGCCCCAGCATTTT. It encodes CASSPSGDRQPQHF.

Remarks on this clonotype: A read error may explain this, as a much larger clone is one base away. The chain is built from TRBV15 and TRBJ2-1; maybe TRBD1 (6 bases). The CDR3 runs to 14 residues. In germline, CDR1 is LNHNV, CDR2 YYDKDF (reference sequence). CDR3 residues: CATSTRDTYNEQLF. Written as DNA, the CDR3 is TGTGCCACCAGCACCCGGGACACTTACAATGAGCAGCTCTTC. Filled out from reference TRBV15 and TRBJ2-1, the complete variable domain reads DAMVIQNPRYQVTQFGKPVTLSCSQTLNHNVMYWYQQKSSQAPKLLFHYYDKDFNNEADTPDNFQSRRPNTSFCFLDIRSPGLGDTAMYLCATSTRDTYNEQLFGPGTRLTVL.

This clonotype was detected many times. This chain joins TRBV28 and TRBJ2-5; no firm D call. The CDR3 totals 12 residues. Trimming took off 2 bases at V and 6 bases at J, with 7 bases between the two ends. Germline CDR1 is MDHEN and CDR2 is SYDVKM. CDR3 loop: CASSLLGKTQYF. For the CDR3, the DNA is TGTGCCAGCAGTTTACTAGGGAAGACCCAGTACTTC.

This clonotype was observed many times. The rearrangement links TRBV20-1 to TRBJ2-1, with 9 bases identical to TRBD2. The germline CDR1 and CDR2 sequences are DFQATT and SNEGSKA (reference sequence). The CDR3 extends over 14 amino acids. The V gene end was trimmed by 5 bases and the J gene end by 1 base; junction bases not matched to a gene: 3. In DNA, the CDR3 is TGCAGTGCTTCTAGCGGGACTTCCTACAATGAGCAGTTCTTC. Translated: CSASSGTSYNEQFF.